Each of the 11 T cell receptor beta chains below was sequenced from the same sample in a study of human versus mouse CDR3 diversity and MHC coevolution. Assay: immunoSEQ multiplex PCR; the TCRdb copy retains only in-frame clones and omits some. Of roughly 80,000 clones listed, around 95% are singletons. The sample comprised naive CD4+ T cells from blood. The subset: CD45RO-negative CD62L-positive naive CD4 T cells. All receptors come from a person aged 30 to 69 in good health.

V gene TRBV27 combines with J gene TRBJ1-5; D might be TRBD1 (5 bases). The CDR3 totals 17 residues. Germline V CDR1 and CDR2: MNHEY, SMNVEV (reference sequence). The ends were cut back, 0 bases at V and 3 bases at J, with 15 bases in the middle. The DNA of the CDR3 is TGTGCCAGCAGTTTATCGGGACTTCGGGCCTTCAATCAGCCCCAGCATTTT. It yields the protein CASSLSGLRAFNQPQHF.

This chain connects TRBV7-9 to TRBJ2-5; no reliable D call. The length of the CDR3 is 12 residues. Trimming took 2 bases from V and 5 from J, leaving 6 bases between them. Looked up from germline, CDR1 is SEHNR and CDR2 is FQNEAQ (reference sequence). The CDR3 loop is CASSLNGETQYF. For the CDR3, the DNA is TGTGCCAGCAGCTTAAACGGGGAGACCCAGTACTTC.

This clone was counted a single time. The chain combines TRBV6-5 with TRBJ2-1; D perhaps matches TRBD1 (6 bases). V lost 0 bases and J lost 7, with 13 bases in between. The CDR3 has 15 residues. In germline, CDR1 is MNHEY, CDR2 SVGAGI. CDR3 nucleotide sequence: TGTGCCAGCAGTTACTCGTCGTCAGGGGTAAATGAGCAGTTCTTC. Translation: CASSYSSSGVNEQFF.

The CDR3 DNA sequence: TGTGCCAGCAGTCCACGGGGGACAGGTGCTTTGTATGAGCAGTTCTTC. Its protein product is CASSPRGTGALYEQFF. This chain uses TRBV27 with TRBJ2-1; 8 bases match TRBD1. Germline trimming cut 5 bases from V and 8 bases from J; bases unmatched to any gene: 14. The CDR3 totals 16 residues. Per the germline V gene, CDR1 is MNHEY and CDR2 is SMNVEV (reference sequence).

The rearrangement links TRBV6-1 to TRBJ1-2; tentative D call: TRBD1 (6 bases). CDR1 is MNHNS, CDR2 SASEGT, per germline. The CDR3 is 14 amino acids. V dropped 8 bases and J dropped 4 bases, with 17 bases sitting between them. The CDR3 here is CASDRKPITYGYTF. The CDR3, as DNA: TGTGCCAGCGACAGGAAACCTATCACCTATGGCTACACCTTC.

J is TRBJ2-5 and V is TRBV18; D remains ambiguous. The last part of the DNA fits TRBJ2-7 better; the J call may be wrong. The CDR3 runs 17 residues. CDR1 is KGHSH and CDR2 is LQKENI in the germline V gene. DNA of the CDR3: TGTGCCAGCTCACCACGGGTCCTAAGTCCCCCCTACTACGAGCAGTACTTC. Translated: CASSPRVLSPPYYEQYF.

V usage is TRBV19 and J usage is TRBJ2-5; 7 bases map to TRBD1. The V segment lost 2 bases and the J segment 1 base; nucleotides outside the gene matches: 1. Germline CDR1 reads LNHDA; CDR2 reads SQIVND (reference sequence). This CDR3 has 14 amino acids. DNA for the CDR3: TGTGCCAGTAGTATAACAGGGGCCCAAGAGACCCAGTACTTC. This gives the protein CASSITGAQETQYF. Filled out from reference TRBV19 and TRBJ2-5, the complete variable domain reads DGGITQSPKYLFRKEGQNVTLSCEQNLNHDAMYWYRQDPGQGLRLIYYSQIVNDFQKGDIAEGYSVSREKKESFPLTVTSAQKNPTAFYLCASSITGAQETQYFGPGTRLLVL.

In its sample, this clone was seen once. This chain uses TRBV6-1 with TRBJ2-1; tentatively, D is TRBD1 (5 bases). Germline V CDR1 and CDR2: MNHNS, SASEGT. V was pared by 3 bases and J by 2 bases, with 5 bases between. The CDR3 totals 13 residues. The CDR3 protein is CASSEGPYNEQFF. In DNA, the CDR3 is TGTGCCAGCAGTGAGGGGCCCTACAATGAGCAGTTCTTC.

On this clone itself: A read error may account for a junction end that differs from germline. CDR3 region: CASSQEEKLDF. In DNA form, the CDR3 reads TGCGCCAGCAGCCAAGAAGAAAAGTTAGATTTC. The chain employs TRBV4-1 and TRBJ1-2, with unresolved D. Germline V lookup: CDR1 MGHRA, CDR2 YSYEKL. This CDR3 spans 11 amino acids.

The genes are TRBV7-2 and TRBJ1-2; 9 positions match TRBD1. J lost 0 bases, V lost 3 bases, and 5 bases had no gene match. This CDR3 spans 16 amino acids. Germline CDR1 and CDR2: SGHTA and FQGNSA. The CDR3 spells CASSLGQGTPNYGYTF. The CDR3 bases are TGTGCCAGCAGCTTGGGACAGGGAACCCCTAACTATGGCTACACCTTC.

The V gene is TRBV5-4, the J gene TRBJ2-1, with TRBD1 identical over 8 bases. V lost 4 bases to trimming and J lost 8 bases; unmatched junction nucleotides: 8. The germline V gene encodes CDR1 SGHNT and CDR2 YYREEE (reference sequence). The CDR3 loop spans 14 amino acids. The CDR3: CASSTRTGSDEQFF. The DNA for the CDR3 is TGTGCCAGCAGCACCCGGACAGGGAGCGATGAGCAGTTCTTC.